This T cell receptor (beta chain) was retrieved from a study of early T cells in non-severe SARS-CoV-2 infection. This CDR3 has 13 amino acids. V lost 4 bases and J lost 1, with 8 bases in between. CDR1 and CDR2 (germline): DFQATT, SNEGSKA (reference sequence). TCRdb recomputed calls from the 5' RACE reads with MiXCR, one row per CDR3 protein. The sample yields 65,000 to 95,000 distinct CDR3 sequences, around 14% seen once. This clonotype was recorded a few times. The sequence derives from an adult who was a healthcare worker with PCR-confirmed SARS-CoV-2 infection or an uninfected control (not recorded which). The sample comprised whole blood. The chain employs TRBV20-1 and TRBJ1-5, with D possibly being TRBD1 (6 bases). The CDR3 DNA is TGCAGTGCTACCACAGGGAGCAATCAGCCCCAGCATTTT. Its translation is CSATTGSNQPQHF.